The entry below describes one T cell receptor beta chain. As yet, its antigen is unknown. The data derive from a study of T cell responses to AZD1222 COVID-19 vaccine. The wider study: It was second doses at about 4 or about 12 weeks that were pooled. Study outcomes and limitations: Spike-specific TCR repertoires showed rising breadth and depth after two AZD1222 doses. The number of AZD1222 recipients seropositive at baseline was only five to seven. Most donors were white British and more were female, and clonal diversity was possibly underestimated.

Trimming removed 6 bases at V and 4 bases at J, with 21 bases between. The length of the CDR3 is 16 residues. Germline V gene data show CDR1 as MDHEN and CDR2 as SYDVKM. Clones were read by immunoSEQ multiplex PCR, and TCRdb kept only the in-frame ones, dropping some. The sample lists about 160,000 clones, 91% occurring once. The V gene is TRBV28, the J gene TRBJ1-1; D not resolved. Sequencing used peripheral blood, obtained on day 0 of AZD1222 vaccination. The TCR sequence derives from an adult in good health. The DNA for the CDR3 is TGTGCCAGCAGCCTTTCGCCAGGAAGCCCGGGCACTGAAGCTTTCTTT. This codes for CASSLSPGSPGTEAFF.